The present entry profiles one T cell receptor beta chain with its context. This sample is part of a study of blood T cell repertoires in COVID-19. Study information: Sites in the United States, Italy and Spain provided acute and convalescent COVID-19 samples. Sources were T cells, B-cell-depleted T cells, or PBMCs; the material itself was cDNA or gDNA.

The Seattle patients, enrolled during active infection, were followed longitudinally. Assay: immunoSEQ multiplex PCR; the TCRdb copy retains only in-frame clones and omits some. The sample has some 180,000 clones, 80% to 90% seen once. The sample taken for sequencing was peripheral blood. This TCR was recovered from a woman aged 40 to 49 with COVID-19, enrolled during active disease.

The CDR3 DNA sequence: TGTGCCAGCAGCGTAGGGGGGACTAGCATTGATACGCAGTATTTT. Translated, it gives CASSVGGTSIDTQYF. V and J are TRBV9 and TRBJ2-3, with TRBD2 identical over 9 bases. CDR3 length: 15 residues. The germline CDR1 and CDR2 sequences are SGDLS and YYNGEE. V lost 0 bases, J lost 6 bases, and 5 bases stayed unmatched.